This TCR beta chain was captured by sequencing in a study of T cell changes during pregnancy in multiple sclerosis. The protocol was immunoSEQ multiplex PCR, while the TCRdb copy is restricted to in-frame clones and leaves out a portion. The repertoire includes 60,000 to 75,000 clones, about nine tenths of them detected once, and roughly 1.5% sits in the top ten. Germline CDR1 reads SGHDT; CDR2 reads YYEEEE. V was trimmed by 0 bases and J by 7 bases, leaving 10 bases between them. The CDR3 extends over 13 amino acids. V gene TRBV5-6 combines with J gene TRBJ1-2; possibly TRBD1 for D (5 bases). This clonotype was obtained from a female donor with multiple sclerosis, enrolled in a pregnancy study. The starting material was peripheral blood, obtained in the third trimester of pregnancy. This CDR3 reads CASSLEGTGGYTF. The CDR3 DNA reads TGTGCCAGCAGCTTGGAAGGGACTGGTGGCTACACCTTC.